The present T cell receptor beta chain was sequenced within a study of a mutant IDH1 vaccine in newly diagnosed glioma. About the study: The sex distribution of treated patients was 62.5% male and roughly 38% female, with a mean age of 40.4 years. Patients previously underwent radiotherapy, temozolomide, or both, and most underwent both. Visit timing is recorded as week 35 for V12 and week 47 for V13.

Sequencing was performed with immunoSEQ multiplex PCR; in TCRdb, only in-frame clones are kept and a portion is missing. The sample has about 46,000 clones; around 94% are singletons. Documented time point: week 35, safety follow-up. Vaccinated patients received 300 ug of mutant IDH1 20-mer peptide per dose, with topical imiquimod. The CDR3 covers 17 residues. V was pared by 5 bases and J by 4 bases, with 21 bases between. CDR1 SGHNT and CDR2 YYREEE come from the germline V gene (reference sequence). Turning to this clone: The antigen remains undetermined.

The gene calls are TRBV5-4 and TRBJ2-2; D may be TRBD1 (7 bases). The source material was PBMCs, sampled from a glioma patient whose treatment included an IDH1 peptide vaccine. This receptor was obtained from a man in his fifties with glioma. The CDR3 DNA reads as TGTGCCAGCAGTGATCGCGGAGGGGGCGTGGGCACCGGGGAGCTGTTTTTT. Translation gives CASSDRGGGVGTGELFF. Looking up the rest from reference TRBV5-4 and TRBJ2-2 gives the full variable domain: ETGVTQSPTHLIKTRGQQVTLRCSSQSGHNTVSWYQQALGQGPQFIFQYYREEENGRGNFPPRFSGLQFPNYSSELNVNALELDDSALYLCASSDRGGGVGTGELFFGEGSRLTVL.